This T cell receptor delta chain stems from a study of Vδ1+ human thymocytes. Overall study findings and caveats: Thymic TRG and TRD repertoires appeared highly polyclonal. TRG sequences recurred across donors, whereas TRD sequences stayed essentially private. Bulk data may be misread because of unexpected Vdelta2 sequences. Thymic delta-chain repertoires held roughly 18% Vdelta2 sequences and few Vdelta3, despite high sort purity.

Sequences come from RNA converted to cDNA by reverse transcription. Pooled V-gene forward primers with one constant-region reverse primer generated the CDR3 amplicons by multiplex PCR. TCRdb fed the multiplex PCR reads into CATT to redo clone calling. Altogether 25,000 to 30,000 delta-chain clones are present, more than 6.5% being singletons, with the ten largest covering roughly 0.99%. Alphabeta T cells were depleted, then CD3+ Vdelta1+ Vdelta2- thymocytes were FACS-sorted. Germline loops: CDR1 TSWWSYY, CDR2 QGS. V lost 3 bases to trimming and J lost 0 bases, with 41 bases between them. The CDR3 spans 25 residues. To note about this clone: Its specificity is not known.

The sample consisted of Vdelta1+ gamma-delta thymocytes from the thymus. The sample's subset: FACS-sorted CD3+ TCRalphabeta- TCRVdelta1+ TCRVdelta2- thymocytes. V usage is TRDV1 and J usage is TRDJ1, with D unclear. Because TCRdb records no J gene, it was assigned here through a match of the DNA to germline. The TCR comes from a girl less than two years old who had congenital heart surgery. CDR3 amino acids: CALGEIPDRDSVRSGPPRYTDKLIF. In DNA, the CDR3 is TGTGCTCTTGGGGAGATTCCAGACCGAGACTCGGTACGTTCGGGGCCCCCTCGGTACACCGATAAACTCATCTTT.